This entry describes one T cell receptor beta chain. The antigen is undetermined. A roughly 220 ng quantity of DNA, roughly 29,000 T cell genomes, went into the sorted-subset replicate PCRs. Here immunoSEQ multiplex PCR was the method, and the copy in TCRdb shows in-frame clones only, minus some. The repertoire holds roughly 810,000 clones, with 95% to 97% as singletons. Naive-designated CD8 cells lacked CD45RO, were positively enriched for CCR7, and omitted terminally differentiated effector memory CD45RA+ cells. The data originate from a study of shared clonotypes between healthy human individuals. The study's findings and limits: Sampling was confined to blood; repertoires within tissues likely differ. A generally larger estimated richness was seen in naive subsets than in memory subsets.

The germline V gene encodes CDR1 MNHEY and CDR2 SMNVEV (reference sequence). The CDR3 is 11 residues long. The ends were cut back, 5 bases at V and 7 bases at J, with 9 bases in the middle. The chain combines TRBV27 with TRBJ2-7; perhaps TRBD2 as D (5 bases). The TCR sequence derives from a young man in good health. Sequencing used naive CD8+ T cells sorted from blood. The chain's CDR3 is CASSIGGEQYF. In DNA, the CDR3 is TGTGCCAGCAGTATAGGCGGGGAGCAGTACTTC.